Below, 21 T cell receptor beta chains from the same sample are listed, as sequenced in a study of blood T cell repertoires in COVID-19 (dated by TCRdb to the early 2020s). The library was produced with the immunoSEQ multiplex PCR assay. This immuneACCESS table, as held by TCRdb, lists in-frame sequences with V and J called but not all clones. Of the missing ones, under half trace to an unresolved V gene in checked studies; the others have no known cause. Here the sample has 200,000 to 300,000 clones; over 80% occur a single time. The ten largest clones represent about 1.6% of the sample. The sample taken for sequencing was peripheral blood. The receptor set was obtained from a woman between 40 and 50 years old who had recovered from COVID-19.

Here the CDR3 reads CASSKPGLAYEQYF. The DNA for the CDR3 is TGTGCCAGTAGTAAGCCGGGACTAGCCTACGAGCAGTACTTC. V is TRBV19 and J is TRBJ2-7; 8 nucleotides agree with TRBD2. The CDR3 runs to 14 residues. V was pared by 4 bases and J by 2 bases, with 4 bases of the junction left unmatched. Germline V gene sequence: CDR1 LNHDA, CDR2 SQIVND (reference sequence). Looking up the rest from reference TRBV19 and TRBJ2-7 gives the full variable domain: DGGITQSPKYLFRKEGQNVTLSCEQNLNHDAMYWYRQDPGQGLRLIYYSQIVNDFQKGDIAEGYSVSREKKESFPLTVTSAQKNPTAFYLCASSKPGLAYEQYFGPGTRLTVT.

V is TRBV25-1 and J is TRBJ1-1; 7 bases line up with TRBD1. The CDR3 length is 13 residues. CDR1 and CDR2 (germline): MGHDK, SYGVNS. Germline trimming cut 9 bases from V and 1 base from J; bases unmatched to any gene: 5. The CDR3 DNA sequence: TGTGCCAGTACGACAGGGCAGAACACTGAAGCTTTCTTT. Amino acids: CASTTGQNTEAFF.

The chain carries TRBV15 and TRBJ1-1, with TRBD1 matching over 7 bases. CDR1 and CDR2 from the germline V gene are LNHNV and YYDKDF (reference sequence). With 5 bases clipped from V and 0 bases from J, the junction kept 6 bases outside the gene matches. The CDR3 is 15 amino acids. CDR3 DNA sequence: TGTGCCACCAGCTTGCGACAGGGTCTGAACACTGAAGCTTTCTTT. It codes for CATSLRQGLNTEAFF. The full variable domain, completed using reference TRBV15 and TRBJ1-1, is DAMVIQNPRYQVTQFGKPVTLSCSQTLNHNVMYWYQQKSSQAPKLLFHYYDKDFNNEADTPDNFQSRRPNTSFCFLDIRSPGLGDTAMYLCATSLRQGLNTEAFFGQGTRLTVV.

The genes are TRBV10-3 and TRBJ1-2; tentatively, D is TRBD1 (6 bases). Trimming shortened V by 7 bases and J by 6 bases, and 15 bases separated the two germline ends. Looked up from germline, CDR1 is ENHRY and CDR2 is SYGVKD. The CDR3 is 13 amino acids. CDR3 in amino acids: CAITHSSGDGYTF. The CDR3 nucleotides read TGTGCCATCACCCATTCTTCAGGGGATGGCTACACCTTC.

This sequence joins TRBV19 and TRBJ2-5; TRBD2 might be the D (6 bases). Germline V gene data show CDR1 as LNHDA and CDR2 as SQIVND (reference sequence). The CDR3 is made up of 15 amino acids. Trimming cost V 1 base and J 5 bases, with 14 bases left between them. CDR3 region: CASSIGRRAGETQYF. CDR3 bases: TGTGCCAGTAGTATAGGGCGGCGGGCGGGGGAGACCCAGTACTTC.

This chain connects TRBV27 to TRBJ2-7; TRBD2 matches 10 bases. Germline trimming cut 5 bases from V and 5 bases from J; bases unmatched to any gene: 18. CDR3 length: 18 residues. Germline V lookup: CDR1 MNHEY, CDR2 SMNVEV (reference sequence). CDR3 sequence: CASSPRATSGLGGNEQYF. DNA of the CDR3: TGTGCCAGCAGTCCCCGTGCGACTAGCGGGCTGGGGGGGAACGAGCAGTACTTC.

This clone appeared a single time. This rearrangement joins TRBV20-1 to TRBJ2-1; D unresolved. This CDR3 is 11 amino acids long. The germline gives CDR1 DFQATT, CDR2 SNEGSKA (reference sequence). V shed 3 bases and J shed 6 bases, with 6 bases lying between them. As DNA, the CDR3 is TGCAGTGCTAGCGTCCCCAATGAGCAGTTCTTC. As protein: CSASVPNEQFF.

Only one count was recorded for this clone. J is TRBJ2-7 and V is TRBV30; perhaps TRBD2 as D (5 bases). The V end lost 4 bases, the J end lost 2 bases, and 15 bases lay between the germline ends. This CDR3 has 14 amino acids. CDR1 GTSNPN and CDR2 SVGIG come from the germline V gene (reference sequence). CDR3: CAWNLQEVAYEQYF. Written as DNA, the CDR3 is TGTGCCTGGAATCTCCAGGAGGTAGCCTACGAGCAGTACTTC.

CDR3 residues: CASSRRVGGSGANVLTF. DNA for the CDR3: TGTGCCAGCAGCCGCCGGGTTGGCGGCTCTGGGGCCAACGTCCTGACTTTC. This sequence joins TRBV7-6 and TRBJ2-6; no reliable D call. CDR3 size: 17 residues. CDR1 and CDR2 (germline): SGHVS, FNYEAQ. The V gene lost 5 bases and the J gene lost 0 bases, with 14 bases spanning the gap.

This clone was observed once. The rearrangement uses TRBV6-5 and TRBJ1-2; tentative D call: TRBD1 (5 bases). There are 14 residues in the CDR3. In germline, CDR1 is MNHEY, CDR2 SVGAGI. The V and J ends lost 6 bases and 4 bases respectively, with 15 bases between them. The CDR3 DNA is TGTGCCAGCAGGCGCCGGGGGGAGGGCTATGGCTACACCTTC. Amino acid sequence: CASRRRGEGYGYTF.

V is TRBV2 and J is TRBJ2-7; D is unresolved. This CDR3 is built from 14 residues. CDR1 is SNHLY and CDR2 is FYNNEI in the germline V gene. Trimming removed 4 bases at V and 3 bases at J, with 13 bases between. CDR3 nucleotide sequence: TGTGCCAGCAGTGTAGATCCTCCCCTCTACGAGCAGTACTTC. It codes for CASSVDPPLYEQYF.

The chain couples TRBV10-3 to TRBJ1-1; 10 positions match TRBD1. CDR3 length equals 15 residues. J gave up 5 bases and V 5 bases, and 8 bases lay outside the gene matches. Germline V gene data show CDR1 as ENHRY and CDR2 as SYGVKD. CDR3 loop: CAISKSGTGATEAFF. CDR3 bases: TGTGCCATCAGTAAATCCGGGACAGGGGCTACTGAAGCTTTCTTT.

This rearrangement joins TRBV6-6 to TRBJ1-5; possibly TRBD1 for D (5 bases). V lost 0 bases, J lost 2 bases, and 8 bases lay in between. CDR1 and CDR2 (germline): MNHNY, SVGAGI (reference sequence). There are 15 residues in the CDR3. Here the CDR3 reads CASSYSIRGNQPQHF. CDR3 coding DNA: TGTGCCAGCAGTTACTCGATCAGGGGCAATCAGCCCCAGCATTTT.

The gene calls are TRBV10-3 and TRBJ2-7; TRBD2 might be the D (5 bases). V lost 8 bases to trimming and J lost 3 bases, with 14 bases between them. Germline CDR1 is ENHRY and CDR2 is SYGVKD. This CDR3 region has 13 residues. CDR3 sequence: CAIAGRRHYEQYF. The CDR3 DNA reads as TGTGCCATCGCGGGCAGAAGACACTACGAGCAGTACTTC.

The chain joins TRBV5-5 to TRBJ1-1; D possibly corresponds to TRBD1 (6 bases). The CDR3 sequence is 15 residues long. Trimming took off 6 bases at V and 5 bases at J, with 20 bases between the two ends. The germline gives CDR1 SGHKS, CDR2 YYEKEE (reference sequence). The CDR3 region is CASTFSPQGGTEAFF. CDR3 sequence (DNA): TGTGCCAGCACCTTCTCCCCACAGGGTGGGACTGAAGCTTTCTTT. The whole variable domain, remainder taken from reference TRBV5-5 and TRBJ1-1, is DAGVTQSPTHLIKTRGQQVTLRCSPISGHKSVSWYQQVLGQGPQFIFQYYEKEERGRGNFPDRFSARQFPNYSSELNVNALLLGDSALYLCASTFSPQGGTEAFFGQGTRLTVV.

The CDR3 bases are TGTGCCAGCAGCCACCCTGCGGGAGGGGTGGGCGAAAAACTGTTTTTT. Translating it yields CASSHPAGGVGEKLFF. The chain has TRBV7-9 and TRBJ1-4; D possibly corresponds to TRBD1 (5 bases). The V and J ends lost 5 bases and 8 bases respectively, with 21 bases between them. The CDR3 covers 16 residues. The germline CDR1 and CDR2 sequences are SEHNR and FQNEAQ (reference sequence).

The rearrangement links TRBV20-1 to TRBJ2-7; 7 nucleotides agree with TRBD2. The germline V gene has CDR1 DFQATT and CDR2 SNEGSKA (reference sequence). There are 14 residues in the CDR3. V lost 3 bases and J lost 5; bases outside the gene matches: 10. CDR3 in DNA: TGCAGTGCTAGTAAGGCAGGGAGGGGAGACGAGCAGTACTTC. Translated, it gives CSASKAGRGDEQYF.

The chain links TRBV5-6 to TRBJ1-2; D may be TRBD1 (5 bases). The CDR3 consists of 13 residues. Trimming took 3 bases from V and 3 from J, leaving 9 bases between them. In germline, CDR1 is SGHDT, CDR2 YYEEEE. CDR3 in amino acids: CASSSDTYYGYTF. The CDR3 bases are TGTGCCAGCAGCTCGGACACCTACTATGGCTACACCTTC.

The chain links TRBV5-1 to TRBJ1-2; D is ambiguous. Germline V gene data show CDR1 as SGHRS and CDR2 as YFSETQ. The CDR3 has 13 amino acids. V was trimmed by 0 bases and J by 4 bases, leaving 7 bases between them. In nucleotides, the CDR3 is TGCGCCAGCAGCTTGGACAAGTCCTATGGCTACACCTTC. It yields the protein CASSLDKSYGYTF.

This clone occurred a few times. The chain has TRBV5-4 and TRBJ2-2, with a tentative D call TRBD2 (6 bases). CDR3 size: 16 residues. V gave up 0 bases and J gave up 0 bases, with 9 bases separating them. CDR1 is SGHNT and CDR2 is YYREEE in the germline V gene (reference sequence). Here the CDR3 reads CASSLVGGSNTGELFF. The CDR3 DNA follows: TGTGCCAGCAGCTTGGTCGGAGGGTCGAACACCGGGGAGCTGTTTTTT.

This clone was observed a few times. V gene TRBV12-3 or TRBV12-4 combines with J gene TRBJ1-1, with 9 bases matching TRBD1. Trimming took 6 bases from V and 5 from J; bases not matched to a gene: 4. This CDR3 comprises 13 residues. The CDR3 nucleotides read TGTGCCAGCAGAGGGACAGGGAATACTGAAGCTTTCTTT. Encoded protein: CASRGTGNTEAFF.